This T cell receptor beta chain was found in a study of vaccination effects on CD4 cells after COVID-19. The wider study: Culturing of under 2.5 million PBMC per well took place with roughly 10 IU/ml IL-2 and 9.5 to 10 ug/ml peptides. General observations from the study: Of the vaccine-induced clones from healthy vaccinees, merely 1 of 255 recognized common cold coronaviruses as well.

CD4+ T cells were isolated after 10 days of culture. Either the mRNA-1273 or the BNT162b2 vaccine was given to participants as two doses. Vaccinated participants had no history of SARS-CoV-2 infection and tested negative for nucleocapsid antibodies. Germline loops: CDR1 SGHDN, CDR2 FVKESK. Trimming removed 0 bases from V and 7 bases from J; junction bases left unmatched: 17. The CDR3 extends over 19 amino acids. Concerning this clone itself: What it binds is not known.

The assay was immunoSEQ multiplex PCR, and TCRdb's table has in-frame clones only and misses some. The table includes over 45,000 clones, roughly 70% detected once. V gene TRBV14 combines with J gene TRBJ2-7; 11 bases fit TRBD1. The sequencing used CD4+ T cells from PBMCs cultured without peptide, collected after COVID-19 vaccination. The clonotype comes from a human donor who received a COVID-19 vaccine. The CDR3 loop is CASSQDPRTGGYGLGEQYF. The CDR3 DNA sequence: TGTGCCAGCAGCCAAGATCCGAGGACAGGGGGCTATGGGCTAGGTGAGCAGTACTTC.